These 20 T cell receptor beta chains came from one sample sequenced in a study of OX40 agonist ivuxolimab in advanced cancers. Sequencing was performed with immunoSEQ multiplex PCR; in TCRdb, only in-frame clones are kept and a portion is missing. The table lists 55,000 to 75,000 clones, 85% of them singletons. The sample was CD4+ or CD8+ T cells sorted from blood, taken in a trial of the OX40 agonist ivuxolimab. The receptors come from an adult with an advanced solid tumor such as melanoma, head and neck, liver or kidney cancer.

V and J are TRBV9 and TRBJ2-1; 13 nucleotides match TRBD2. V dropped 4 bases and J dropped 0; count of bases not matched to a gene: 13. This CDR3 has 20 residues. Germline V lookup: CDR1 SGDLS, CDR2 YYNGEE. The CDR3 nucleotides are TGTGCCAGCAGCACCCGACTAGCGGGAGGACTTAAGAGCTCCTACAATGAGCAGTTCTTC. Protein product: CASSTRLAGGLKSSYNEQFF.

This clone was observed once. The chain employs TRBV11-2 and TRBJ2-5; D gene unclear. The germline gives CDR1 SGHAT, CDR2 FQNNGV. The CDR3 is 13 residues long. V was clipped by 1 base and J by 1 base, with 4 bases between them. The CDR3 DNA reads TGTGCCAGCAGCTTAGTAGTCCAAGAGACCCAGTACTTC. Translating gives CASSLVVQETQYF.

The CDR3 region is CASRVGAGESGELFF. For the CDR3, the DNA is TGCGCCAGCAGGGTGGGAGCGGGAGAGTCCGGGGAGCTGTTTTTT. The rearrangement links TRBV10-2 to TRBJ2-2; TRBD2 aligns across 8 bases. CDR1 is WSHSY, CDR2 SAAADI, per germline. The CDR3 totals 15 residues. J was trimmed by 6 bases and V by 6 bases; bases with no gene match: 9.

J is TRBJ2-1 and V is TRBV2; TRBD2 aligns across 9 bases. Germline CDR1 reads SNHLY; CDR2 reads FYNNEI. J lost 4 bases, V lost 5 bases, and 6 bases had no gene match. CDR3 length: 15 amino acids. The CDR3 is CASSSSGGYYNEQFF. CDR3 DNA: TGTGCCAGCAGTTCCAGCGGGGGGTATTACAATGAGCAGTTCTTC. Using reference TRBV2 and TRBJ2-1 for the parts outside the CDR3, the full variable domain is EPEVTQTPSHQVTQMGQEVILRCVPISNHLYFYWYRQILGQKVEFLVSFYNNEISEKSEIFDDQFSVERPDGSNFTLKIRSTKLEDSAMYFCASSSSGGYYNEQFFGPGTRLTVL.

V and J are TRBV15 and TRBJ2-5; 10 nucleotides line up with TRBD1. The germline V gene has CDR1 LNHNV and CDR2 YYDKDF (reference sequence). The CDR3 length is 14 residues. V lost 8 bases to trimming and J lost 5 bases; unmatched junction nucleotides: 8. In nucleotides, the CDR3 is TGTGCCACCGCGGGACAGGGGAGTTTTGAGACCCAGTACTTC. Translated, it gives CATAGQGSFETQYF.

Written as DNA, the CDR3 is TGTGCCAGCAGCCCCCCGACAGGGGCCTACGAGCAGTACTTC. It yields the protein CASSPPTGAYEQYF. The chain uses TRBV14 and TRBJ2-7; 8 positions agree with TRBD1. The trim removed 4 bases at V and 2 bases at J, leaving 4 bases unmatched. The CDR3 totals 14 residues. Germline V gene sequence: CDR1 SGHDN, CDR2 FVKESK.

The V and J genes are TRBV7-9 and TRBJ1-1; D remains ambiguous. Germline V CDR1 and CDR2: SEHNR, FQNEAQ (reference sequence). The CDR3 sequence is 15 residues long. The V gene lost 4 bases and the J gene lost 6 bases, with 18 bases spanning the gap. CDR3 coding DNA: TGTGCCAGCAGCTCCCTAAAGACGGGGAGCGCTGAAGCTTTCTTT. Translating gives CASSSLKTGSAEAFF. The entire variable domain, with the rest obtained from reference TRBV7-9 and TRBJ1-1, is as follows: DTGVSQNPRHKITKRGQNVTFRCDPISEHNRLYWYRQTLGQGPEFLTYFQNEAQLEKSRLLSDRFSAERPKGSFSTLEIQRTEQGDSAMYLCASSSLKTGSAEAFFGQGTRLTVV.

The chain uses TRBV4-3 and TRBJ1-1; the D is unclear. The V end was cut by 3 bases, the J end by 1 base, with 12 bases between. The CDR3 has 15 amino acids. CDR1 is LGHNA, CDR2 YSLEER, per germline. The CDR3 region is CASSHGRTENTEAFF. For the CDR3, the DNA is TGCGCCAGCAGCCATGGAAGGACGGAGAACACTGAAGCTTTCTTT.

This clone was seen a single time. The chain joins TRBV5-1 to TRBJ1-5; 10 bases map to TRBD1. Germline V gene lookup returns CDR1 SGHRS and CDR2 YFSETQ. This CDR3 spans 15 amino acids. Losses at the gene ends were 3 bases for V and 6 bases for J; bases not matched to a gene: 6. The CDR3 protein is CASSSGTGDSQPQHF. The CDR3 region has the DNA TGCGCCAGCAGCTCTGGGACAGGGGATAGTCAGCCCCAGCATTTT.

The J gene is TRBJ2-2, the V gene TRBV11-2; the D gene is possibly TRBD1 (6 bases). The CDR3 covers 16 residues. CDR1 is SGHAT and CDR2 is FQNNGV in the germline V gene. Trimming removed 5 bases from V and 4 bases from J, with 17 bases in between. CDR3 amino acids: CASSPQGSRRTGELFF. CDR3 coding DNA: TGTGCCAGCAGCCCACAGGGCTCACGTCGCACCGGGGAGCTGTTTTTT.

In nucleotides, the CDR3 is TGTGCCATCGGGACCTATTCGACAGATACGCAGTATTTT. It specifies CAIGTYSTDTQYF. The chain couples TRBV7-9 to TRBJ2-3, with D perhaps given as TRBD1 or TRBD2 (5 bases each). The germline gives CDR1 SEHNR, CDR2 FQNEAQ (reference sequence). V lost 10 bases and J lost 3, with 14 bases in between. The CDR3 is 13 amino acids.

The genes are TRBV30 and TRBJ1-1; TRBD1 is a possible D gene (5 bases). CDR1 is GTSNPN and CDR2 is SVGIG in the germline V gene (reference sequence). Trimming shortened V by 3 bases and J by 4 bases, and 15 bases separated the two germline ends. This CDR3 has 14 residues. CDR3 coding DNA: TGTGCCTGGAGGGCGGGCGGGGGAAGCACTGAAGCTTTCTTT. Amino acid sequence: CAWRAGGGSTEAFF.

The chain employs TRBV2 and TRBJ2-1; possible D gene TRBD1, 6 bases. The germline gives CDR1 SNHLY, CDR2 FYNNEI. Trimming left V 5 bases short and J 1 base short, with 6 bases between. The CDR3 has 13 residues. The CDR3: CASSTGSYNEQFF. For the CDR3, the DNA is TGTGCCAGCAGTACAGGGTCCTACAATGAGCAGTTCTTC.

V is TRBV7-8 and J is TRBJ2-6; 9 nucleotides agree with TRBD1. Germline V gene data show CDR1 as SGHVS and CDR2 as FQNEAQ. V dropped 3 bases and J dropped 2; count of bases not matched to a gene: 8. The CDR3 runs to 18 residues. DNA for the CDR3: TGTGCCAGCAGCTTCCCGGACAGGGGTCACACTGGGGCCAACGTCCTGACTTTC. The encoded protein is CASSFPDRGHTGANVLTF.

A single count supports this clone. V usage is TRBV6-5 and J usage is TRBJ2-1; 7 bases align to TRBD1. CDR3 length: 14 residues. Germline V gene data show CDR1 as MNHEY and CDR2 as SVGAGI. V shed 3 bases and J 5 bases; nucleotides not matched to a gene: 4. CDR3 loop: CASSYDRADNEQFF. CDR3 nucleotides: TGTGCCAGCAGTTATGACAGGGCAGACAATGAGCAGTTCTTC.

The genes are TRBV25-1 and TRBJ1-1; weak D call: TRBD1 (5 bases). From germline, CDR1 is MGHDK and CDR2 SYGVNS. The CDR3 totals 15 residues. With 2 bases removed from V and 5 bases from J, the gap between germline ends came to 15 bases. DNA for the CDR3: TGTGCCAGCAGTGAAGATACGTGGGGGAGGACTGAAGCTTTCTTT. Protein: CASSEDTWGRTEAFF. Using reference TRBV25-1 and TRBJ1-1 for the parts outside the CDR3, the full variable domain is EADIYQTPRYLVIGTGKKITLECSQTMGHDKMYWYQQDPGMELHLIHYSYGVNSTEKGDLSSESTVSRIRTEHFPLTLESARPSHTSQYLCASSEDTWGRTEAFFGQGTRLTVV.

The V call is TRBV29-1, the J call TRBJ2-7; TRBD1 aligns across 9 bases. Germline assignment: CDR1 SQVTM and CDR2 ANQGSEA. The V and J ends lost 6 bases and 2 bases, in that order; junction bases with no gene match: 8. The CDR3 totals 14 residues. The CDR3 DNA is TGCAGCGTCGCTCCGGGACAGGGAACCTACGAGCAGTACTTC. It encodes CSVAPGQGTYEQYF.

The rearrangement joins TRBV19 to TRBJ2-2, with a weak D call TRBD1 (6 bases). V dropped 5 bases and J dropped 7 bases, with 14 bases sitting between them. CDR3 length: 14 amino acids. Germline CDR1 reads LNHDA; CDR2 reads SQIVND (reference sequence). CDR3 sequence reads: CASSPTAGVGELFF. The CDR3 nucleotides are TGTGCCAGTAGTCCTACGGCAGGGGTCGGGGAGCTGTTTTTT.

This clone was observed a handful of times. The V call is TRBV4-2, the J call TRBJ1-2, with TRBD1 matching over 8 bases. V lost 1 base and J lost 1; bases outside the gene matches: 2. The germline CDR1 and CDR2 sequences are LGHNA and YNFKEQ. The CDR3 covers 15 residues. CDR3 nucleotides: TGTGCCAGCAGCCAAGTCGGACAGGGTAACTATGGCTACACCTTC. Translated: CASSQVGQGNYGYTF.

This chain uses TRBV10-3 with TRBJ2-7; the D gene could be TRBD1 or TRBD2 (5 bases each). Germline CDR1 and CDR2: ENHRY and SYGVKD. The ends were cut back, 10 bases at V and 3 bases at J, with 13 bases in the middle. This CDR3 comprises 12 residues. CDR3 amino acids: CATLGADYEQYF. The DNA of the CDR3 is TGTGCCACCCTCGGGGCGGACTACGAGCAGTACTTC.